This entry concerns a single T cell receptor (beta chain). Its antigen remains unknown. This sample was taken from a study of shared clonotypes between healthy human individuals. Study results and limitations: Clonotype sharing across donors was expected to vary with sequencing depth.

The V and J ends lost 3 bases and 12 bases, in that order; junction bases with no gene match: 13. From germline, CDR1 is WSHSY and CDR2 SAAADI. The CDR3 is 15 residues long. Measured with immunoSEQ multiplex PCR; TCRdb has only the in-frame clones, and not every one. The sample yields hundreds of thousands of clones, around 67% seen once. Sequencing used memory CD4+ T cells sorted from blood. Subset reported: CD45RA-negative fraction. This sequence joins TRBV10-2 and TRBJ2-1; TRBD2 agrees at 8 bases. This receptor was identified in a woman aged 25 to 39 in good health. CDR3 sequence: CASSEIGSGVRGQFF. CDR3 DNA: TGCGCCAGCAGTGAAATCGGTAGCGGGGTGAGGGGGCAGTTCTTC.